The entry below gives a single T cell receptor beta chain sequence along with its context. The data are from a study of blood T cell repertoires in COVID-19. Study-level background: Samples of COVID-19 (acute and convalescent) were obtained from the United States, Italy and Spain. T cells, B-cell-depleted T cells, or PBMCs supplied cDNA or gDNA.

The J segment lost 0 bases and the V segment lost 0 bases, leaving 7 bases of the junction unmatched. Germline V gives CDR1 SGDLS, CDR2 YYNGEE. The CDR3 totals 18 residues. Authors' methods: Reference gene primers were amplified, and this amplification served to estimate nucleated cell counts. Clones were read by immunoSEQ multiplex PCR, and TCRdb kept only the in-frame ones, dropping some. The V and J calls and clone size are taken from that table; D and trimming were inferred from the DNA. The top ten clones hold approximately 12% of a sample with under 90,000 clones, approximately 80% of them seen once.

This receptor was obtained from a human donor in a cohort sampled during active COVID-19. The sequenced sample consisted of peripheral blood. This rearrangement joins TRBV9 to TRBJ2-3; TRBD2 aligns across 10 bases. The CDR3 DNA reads TGTGCCAGCAGCGTAGTGAGTAGCGGGGGGACTAGCACAGATACGCAGTATTTT. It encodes CASSVVSSGGTSTDTQYF.